This passage covers 4 T cell receptor beta chains from one sample sequenced in a study of spatial heterogeneity in lung cancer. Each CDR3 protein is one row after TCRdb ran MiXCR on the 5' RACE reads. This sample carries approximately 2,800 distinct CDR3 sequences, about 7% of them seen once, and the ten largest clones take 16%. Time point described: sample taken at primary tumor resection. The starting material was normal lung tissue next to the tumor, obtained at surgery. The receptors were gathered from a male donor with early-stage non-small cell lung cancer.

The chain recombines TRBV6-1 with TRBJ1-5, with D perhaps matching TRBD1 (5 bases). CDR3 length: 16 amino acids. V shed 3 bases and J shed 4 bases, with 16 bases lying between them. Germline CDR1 and CDR2: MNHNS and SASEGT. This CDR3 reads CASSDITGQGNQPQHF. The CDR3 DNA reads as TGTGCCAGCAGTGATATAACGGGGCAGGGAAATCAGCCCCAGCATTTT.

This clonotype rates as medium-sized (0.01 to 0.1%). The V gene is TRBV7-2, the J gene TRBJ2-3; 7 bases match TRBD1. Germline assignment: CDR1 SGHTA and CDR2 FQGNSA. Trimming cost V 5 bases and J 0 bases; bases outside gene matches: 11. The CDR3 sequence is 17 residues long. CDR3 sequence: CASSRDRFASSTDTQYF. CDR3 bases: TGTGCCAGCAGCCGGGACAGATTTGCTTCTAGCACAGATACGCAGTATTTT.

By sample share, this clonotype is medium-sized. The chain couples TRBV6-2 or TRBV6-3 to TRBJ2-2; tentatively, D is TRBD2 (5 bases). CDR1 is MNHEY, CDR2 SVGEGT, per germline. V dropped 10 bases and J dropped 5 bases, with 17 bases sitting between them. CDR3 length equals 14 residues. The CDR3 DNA is TGTGCCATGAGGGAGAATGTCGTTACCGGGGAGCTGTTTTTT. As protein: CAMRENVVTGELFF.

This clonotype was detected only a few times. The CDR3 loop is CSAMGVGTDTQYF. The CDR3 DNA reads TGCAGTGCGATGGGAGTCGGCACAGATACGCAGTATTTT. The gene calls are TRBV20-1 and TRBJ2-3, with TRBD2 as a possible D gene (5 bases). The V and J ends lost 6 bases and 1 base respectively, with 11 bases between them. The CDR3 has 13 amino acids. Germline lookup yields CDR1 DFQATT and CDR2 SNEGSKA (reference sequence).